The 20 T cell receptor beta chains given below trace back to one sample, sequenced in a study of blood T cell repertoires in COVID-19. Produced via immunoSEQ multiplex PCR; TCRdb's table is partial and in-frame only. The table includes 10,000 or so clones, over 80% detected once. The sequenced material came from peripheral blood. Every receptor here comes from a human donor in a cohort sampled during active COVID-19.

The genes are TRBV10-3 and TRBJ1-3, with D uncertain. V gave up 5 bases and J gave up 5 bases, with 22 bases separating them. CDR1 and CDR2 from the germline V gene are ENHRY and SYGVKD. The CDR3 length is 17 residues. Written as DNA, the CDR3 is TGTGCCATCAGTCCGTCGGATACGGGAGGAGGGAGAAACACCATATATTTT. Encoded protein: CAISPSDTGGGRNTIYF.

The genes are TRBV5-1 and TRBJ2-2; 8 bases agree with TRBD1. Germline V gene lookup returns CDR1 SGHRS and CDR2 YFSETQ. V lost 9 bases, J lost 3 bases, and 7 bases stayed unmatched. The length of the CDR3 is 14 residues. The CDR3 here is CATGTGGDTGELFF. The CDR3 nucleotides read TGCGCCACCGGGACAGGTGGGGACACCGGGGAGCTGTTTTTT.

By share, this clone counts as medium-sized (0.01 to 0.1%). V usage is TRBV4-1 and J usage is TRBJ2-7; 10 bases are a match to TRBD2. This CDR3 has 15 residues. Germline CDR1 and CDR2: MGHRA and YSYEKL. V was clipped by 1 base and J by 4 bases; unmatched bases: 4. The CDR3 nucleotides are TGCGCCAGCAGCCAAGCCTCTAGCGGGAGTTACGAGCAGTACTTC. Protein sequence: CASSQASSGSYEQYF.

This chain uses TRBV2 with TRBJ1-1; 7 nucleotides match TRBD1. Per the germline V gene, CDR1 is SNHLY and CDR2 is FYNNEI. V dropped 7 bases and J dropped 1; count of bases not matched to a gene: 9. There are 15 residues in the CDR3. The CDR3 nucleotides are TGTGCCAGCACGACCACGGGACAGCCGAACACTGAAGCTTTCTTT. Its translation: CASTTTGQPNTEAFF.

The V call is TRBV28, the J call TRBJ1-2; D not certain. V was cut by 7 bases and J by 6 bases, with 15 bases left in between. The germline CDR1 and CDR2 sequences are MDHEN and SYDVKM. The CDR3 spans 13 residues. The CDR3: CASTPRRGHGYTF. For the CDR3, the DNA is TGTGCCAGCACCCCAAGAAGAGGGCATGGCTACACCTTC.

The chain uses TRBV5-1 and TRBJ2-7, with 7 bases lining up with TRBD2. The CDR3 consists of 15 residues. V shed 2 bases and J 4 bases; nucleotides not matched to a gene: 9. The germline CDR1 and CDR2 sequences are SGHRS and YFSETQ. The CDR3 loop is CASSFSGGRSYEQYF. The CDR3 DNA reads TGCGCCAGCAGCTTCTCTGGCGGGAGATCGTACGAGCAGTACTTC.

The chain employs TRBV5-1 and TRBJ1-6; D gene unclear. Per germline, CDR1 SGHRS and CDR2 YFSETQ. V gave up 7 bases and J gave up 0 bases, with 5 bases separating them. The CDR3 loop spans 13 amino acids. The CDR3, as DNA: TGCGCCAGCGGGAGCTCCTATAATTCACCCCTCCACTTT. Translating it yields CASGSSYNSPLHF. The full variable domain, completed using reference TRBV5-1 and TRBJ1-6, is KAGVTQTPRYLIKTRGQQVTLSCSPISGHRSVSWYQQTPGQGLQFLFEYFSETQRNKGNFPGRFSGRQFSNSRSEMNVSTLELGDSALYLCASGSSYNSPLHFGNGTRLTVT.

The chain employs TRBV7-2 and TRBJ2-1; 8 nucleotides align to TRBD2. The CDR3 consists of 15 residues. Germline CDR1 is SGHTA and CDR2 is FQGNSA. Trimming removed 5 bases from V and 0 bases from J; junction bases left unmatched: 3. CDR3 amino acids: CASSPSGGSYNEQFF. CDR3 DNA: TGTGCCAGCAGCCCGAGCGGGGGCTCCTACAATGAGCAGTTCTTC.

This sequence joins TRBV28 and TRBJ1-2, with 8 positions matching TRBD1. The germline V gene has CDR1 MDHEN and CDR2 SYDVKM. Trimming took 8 bases from V and 8 from J; bases not matched to a gene: 13. The CDR3 has 14 amino acids. CDR3 protein: CASRPGQVPPGYTF. The CDR3 bases are TGTGCCAGCCGACCGGGACAGGTACCCCCGGGCTACACCTTC.

This sequence joins TRBV9 and TRBJ2-1, with TRBD2 matching over 14 bases. With 4 bases clipped from V and 10 bases from J, the junction kept 7 bases outside the gene matches. The CDR3 is made up of 15 amino acids. Germline V CDR1 and CDR2: SGDLS, YYNGEE. The CDR3 sequence is CASSQGLAGVEEQFF. The DNA for the CDR3 is TGTGCCAGCAGCCAGGGACTAGCGGGAGTTGAGGAGCAGTTCTTC.

In this sample, this clone turned up once. This chain uses TRBV28 with TRBJ1-6; 10 bases match TRBD1. There are 19 residues in the CDR3. Germline-derived CDR1 and CDR2 are MDHEN and SYDVKM. V dropped 4 bases and J dropped 5; count of bases not matched to a gene: 14. DNA of the CDR3: TGTGCCAGCAGTTCCTCCGGGACAGGGGACCTATTTGATAATTCACCCCTCCACTTT. This sequence encodes CASSSSGTGDLFDNSPLHF.

The chain has TRBV30 and TRBJ1-2; TRBD1 matches at 7 bases. The CDR3 contains 13 residues. Germline loops: CDR1 GTSNPN, CDR2 SVGIG (reference sequence). Unmatched junction bases numbered 4, after V lost 3 bases and J lost 3 bases. For the CDR3, the DNA is TGTGCCTGGAGGCGGGACAGAGACTATGGCTACACCTTC. Residues: CAWRRDRDYGYTF.

The V and J genes are TRBV28 and TRBJ1-3; D not resolved. V lost 2 bases to trimming and J lost 0 bases, with 20 bases between them. The CDR3 is 19 amino acids. Per the germline V gene, CDR1 is MDHEN and CDR2 is SYDVKM. This chain's CDR3 is CASSLTEANTLYSGNTIYF. As DNA, the CDR3 is TGTGCCAGCAGTTTAACGGAGGCGAACACACTTTACTCTGGAAACACCATATATTTT. Complete variable domain (other parts from reference TRBV28 and TRBJ1-3): DVKVTQSSRYLVKRTGEKVFLECVQDMDHENMFWYRQDPGLGLRLIYFSYDVKMKEKGDIPEGYSVSREKKERFSLILESASTNQTSMYLCASSLTEANTLYSGNTIYFGEGSWLTVV.

This sequence joins TRBV19 and TRBJ1-1, with D possibly TRBD1 on 6 matching bases. Germline V gene data show CDR1 as LNHDA and CDR2 as SQIVND (reference sequence). The CDR3 loop spans 14 amino acids. The V and J ends lost 7 bases and 0 bases respectively, with 12 bases between them. This CDR3 reads CASTLGQLNTEAFF. The CDR3 DNA is TGTGCCAGTACCCTAGGACAGTTGAACACTGAAGCTTTCTTT.

This clone was observed a single time. The J gene is TRBJ2-2, the V gene TRBV5-4; possibly TRBD2 for D (5 bases). The V gene's germline CDR1 is SGHNT and CDR2 YYREEE (reference sequence). The CDR3 loop spans 16 amino acids. V was trimmed by 1 base and J by 6 bases, leaving 16 bases between them. CDR3 amino acids: CASSLPGVQHAGELFF. The CDR3 coding sequence is TGTGCCAGCAGCTTGCCCGGGGTTCAACATGCCGGGGAGCTGTTTTTT. Supplemented by reference TRBV5-4 and TRBJ2-2, the full variable domain reads ETGVTQSPTHLIKTRGQQVTLRCSSQSGHNTVSWYQQALGQGPQFIFQYYREEENGRGNFPPRFSGLQFPNYSSELNVNALELDDSALYLCASSLPGVQHAGELFFGEGSRLTVL.

The genes are TRBV11-2 and TRBJ2-1, with D hard to call. The germline gives CDR1 SGHAT, CDR2 FQNNGV. The germline V and J ends were trimmed by 8 bases and 5 bases, with 13 bases remaining between them. The CDR3 extends over 13 amino acids. The CDR3 nucleotides are TGTGCCAGCTTGGCGGAAGGAGACAATGAGCAGTTCTTC. As protein: CASLAEGDNEQFF.

This sequence joins TRBV7-9 and TRBJ2-1; the D gene is possibly TRBD1 (6 bases). This CDR3 is 13 amino acids long. Trimming left V 2 bases short and J 9 bases short, with 11 bases between. In germline, CDR1 is SEHNR, CDR2 FQNEAQ (reference sequence). Here the CDR3 DNA reads TGTGCCAGCAGCTTACAGGGGTTCTCTGAGCAGTTCTTC. Protein sequence: CASSLQGFSEQFF. The whole variable domain, remainder taken from reference TRBV7-9 and TRBJ2-1, is DTGVSQNPRHKITKRGQNVTFRCDPISEHNRLYWYRQTLGQGPEFLTYFQNEAQLEKSRLLSDRFSAERPKGSFSTLEIQRTEQGDSAMYLCASSLQGFSEQFFGPGTRLTVL.

The chain combines TRBV5-1 with TRBJ2-1, with D perhaps matching TRBD2 (6 bases). Looked up from germline, CDR1 is SGHRS and CDR2 is YFSETQ. CDR3 size: 15 residues. Trimming took off 6 bases at V and 5 bases at J, with 18 bases between the two ends. The chain's CDR3 is CASTTSGEPDNEQFF. CDR3 DNA: TGCGCCAGCACGACATCGGGGGAGCCAGACAATGAGCAGTTCTTC.

V is TRBV28 and J is TRBJ2-2, with TRBD2 matching 8 bases. V gave up 5 bases and J gave up 5 bases; unmatched junction bases: 10. From germline, CDR1 is MDHEN and CDR2 SYDVKM. The length of the CDR3 is 16 residues. The CDR3 sequence: CASSATPGLGTGELFF. The CDR3 DNA is TGTGCCAGCAGTGCGACTCCGGGACTAGGAACCGGGGAGCTGTTTTTT.

The J gene is TRBJ2-2, the V gene TRBV4-1, with 12 positions matching TRBD2. The germline V gene encodes CDR1 MGHRA and CDR2 YSYEKL. V trimming: 3 bases; J trimming: 6 bases; junction bases outside the gene matches: 5. The CDR3 length is 16 residues. The CDR3 protein is CASSHKTSGRPGELFF. CDR3 sequence (DNA): TGCGCCAGCAGCCACAAGACTAGCGGGAGACCCGGGGAGCTGTTTTTT.